These 27 T cell receptor beta chains were sequenced from one sample in a study of blood T cell repertoires in COVID-19. TCRdb keeps only in-frame clones here, not all; method: immunoSEQ multiplex PCR. This table holds over 20,000 clones, 81% found once. Sequences were obtained from peripheral blood. The source is a man between 65 and 85 years old with acute or convalescent COVID-19.

This clone was counted between two and nine times. The chain employs TRBV9 and TRBJ2-2; the D gene is possibly TRBD1 (5 bases). The CDR3 is made up of 15 amino acids. Trimming stripped 4 bases from V and 1 base from J, with 11 bases between. Per the germline V gene, CDR1 is SGDLS and CDR2 is YYNGEE. The CDR3 DNA is TGTGCCAGCAGCCCCCGGCAGGGGAACACCGGGGAGCTGTTTTTT. As protein: CASSPRQGNTGELFF.

The J gene is TRBJ1-1, the V gene TRBV10-3; D perhaps matches TRBD1 (5 bases). Trimming took off 4 bases at V and 2 bases at J, with 11 bases between the two ends. Germline V lookup: CDR1 ENHRY, CDR2 SYGVKD. The CDR3 is 14 residues long. This CDR3 reads CAISVGGFNTEAFF. In nucleotides, the CDR3 is TGTGCCATCAGTGTTGGGGGGTTCAACACTGAAGCTTTCTTT.

This clone was recorded once. J is TRBJ1-4 and V is TRBV6-1; D remains ambiguous. Looked up from germline, CDR1 is MNHNS and CDR2 is SASEGT. Between the trimmed V and J ends, which lost 2 bases and 7 bases, there was a span of 8 bases. The CDR3 sequence is 13 residues long. This chain's CDR3 is CASSESGSEKLFF. The CDR3 nucleotides are TGTGCCAGCAGTGAATCCGGGAGTGAAAAACTGTTTTTT.

This clone was found once. The rearrangement links TRBV18 to TRBJ2-2; D is possibly TRBD1 (5 bases). This CDR3 contains 14 residues. The germline V gene has CDR1 KGHSH and CDR2 LQKENI. V lost 9 bases and J lost 4, with 15 bases in between. In DNA form, the CDR3 reads TGTGCCAGTAGGGGCCAAGAAGGCACCGGGGAGCTGTTTTTT. This gives the protein CASRGQEGTGELFF.

This clone was detected a few times. The genes are TRBV24-1 and TRBJ2-7, with 12 positions matching TRBD1. The CDR3 is 15 amino acids. The germline V gene has CDR1 KGHDR and CDR2 SFDVKD. The trim removed 6 bases at V and 5 bases at J, leaving 7 bases unmatched. The CDR3 spells CATSPRGQGAHEQYF. CDR3 DNA: TGTGCCACCAGTCCCCGGGGACAGGGGGCTCACGAGCAGTACTTC.

This clone was recorded only once. The chain couples TRBV12-5 to TRBJ2-7; maybe TRBD2 (6 bases). Trimming shortened V by 1 base and J by 3 bases, and 10 bases separated the two germline ends. The CDR3 is made up of 14 amino acids. Germline V gives CDR1 LGHNT, CDR2 FRNRAP. The CDR3 reads CASGLGGTFYEQYF. The CDR3 DNA sequence: TGTGCTAGTGGTTTGGGCGGGACTTTCTACGAGCAGTACTTC.

This clone has more than one count but fewer than ten. The V gene is TRBV19, the J gene TRBJ2-2, with TRBD2 as a possible D gene (6 bases). The CDR3 has 16 amino acids. Germline CDR1 is LNHDA and CDR2 is SQIVND (reference sequence). V was pared by 6 bases and J by 2 bases, with 16 bases between. CDR3 loop: CASRLTGLLNTGELFF. DNA of the CDR3: TGTGCCAGTAGATTGACGGGACTGCTAAACACCGGGGAGCTGTTTTTT. The full variable domain, completed using reference TRBV19 and TRBJ2-2, is DGGITQSPKYLFRKEGQNVTLSCEQNLNHDAMYWYRQDPGQGLRLIYYSQIVNDFQKGDIAEGYSVSREKKESFPLTVTSAQKNPTAFYLCASRLTGLLNTGELFFGEGSRLTVL.

The chain is built from TRBV5-1 and TRBJ2-3; D possibly corresponds to TRBD1 (5 bases). The CDR3 length is 14 residues. V gave up 0 bases and J gave up 2 bases, with 7 bases separating them. Germline CDR1 is SGHRS and CDR2 is YFSETQ. For the CDR3, the DNA is TGCGCCAGCAGCTTGGAGGGGTACACAGATACGCAGTATTTT. Its translation: CASSLEGYTDTQYF.

J is TRBJ2-1 and V is TRBV11-3; D is perhaps TRBD2 (5 bases). V lost 1 base and J 4 bases, leaving 11 bases between the germline ends. This CDR3 contains 15 residues. Germline-derived CDR1 and CDR2 are SGHNT and YENEEA. CDR3 in DNA: TGTGCCAGCAGCTTAGCGGGGATGGGATACAATGAGCAGTTCTTC. Residues: CASSLAGMGYNEQFF.

The genes are TRBV6-5 and TRBJ2-2, with TRBD1 matching over 7 bases. Looked up from germline, CDR1 is MNHEY and CDR2 is SVGAGI. V was clipped by 6 bases and J by 4 bases; unmatched bases: 2. The CDR3 runs to 13 residues. For the CDR3, the DNA is TGTGCCAGCAGCTGGGACAGCACCGGGGAGCTGTTTTTT. Translated, it gives CASSWDSTGELFF.

The chain uses TRBV27 and TRBJ2-7; 12 bases fit TRBD2. The CDR3 runs 16 residues. Germline CDR1 reads MNHEY; CDR2 reads SMNVEV (reference sequence). With V trimmed by 4 bases and J by 4 bases, 8 bases remained unmatched. The CDR3 bases are TGTGCCAGCAGTTCCCTGACTAGCGGGAGACCGTACGAGCAGTACTTC. Its protein product is CASSSLTSGRPYEQYF.

This clone was detected once. The J gene is TRBJ1-2, the V gene TRBV30, with 8 bases that match TRBD1. V dropped 4 bases and J dropped 7; count of bases not matched to a gene: 11. The CDR3 has 14 amino acids. Looked up from germline, CDR1 is GTSNPN and CDR2 is SVGIG (reference sequence). The CDR3 here is CAWNKAGGYSGYTF. CDR3 bases: TGTGCCTGGAATAAGGCAGGGGGCTATTCTGGCTACACCTTC.

The chain is built from TRBV20-1 and TRBJ1-5; D gene unclear. Trimming took 3 bases from V and 7 from J, leaving 13 bases between them. Germline assignment: CDR1 DFQATT and CDR2 SNEGSKA (reference sequence). The CDR3 is made up of 13 amino acids. The CDR3 coding sequence is TGCAGTGCTAGTGGCCCTTCGGAGCAGCCCCAGCATTTT. Translating it yields CSASGPSEQPQHF.

The rearrangement uses TRBV2 and TRBJ1-5; 11 nucleotides align to TRBD1. The J segment lost 9 bases and the V segment lost 2 bases, leaving 6 bases of the junction unmatched. This CDR3 region has 15 residues. Germline V lookup: CDR1 SNHLY, CDR2 FYNNEI. The CDR3 nucleotides are TGTGCCAGCAGTGAAAGAGGACAGGGGGCATGGCCCCAGCATTTT. This encodes CASSERGQGAWPQHF.

V and J are TRBV19 and TRBJ1-5, with D possibly being TRBD1 (6 bases). V was cut by 4 bases and J by 3 bases, with 10 bases left in between. Germline loops: CDR1 LNHDA, CDR2 SQIVND (reference sequence). The CDR3 is made up of 14 amino acids. CDR3 loop: CASSRTDYNQPQHF. The CDR3 nucleotides read TGTGCCAGTAGTAGGACAGATTACAATCAGCCCCAGCATTTT.

V usage is TRBV2 and J usage is TRBJ1-5; TRBD1 aligns across 7 bases. The CDR3 is made up of 13 amino acids. Germline CDR1 and CDR2: SNHLY and FYNNEI. The V gene end was trimmed by 6 bases and the J gene end by 3 bases; junction bases not matched to a gene: 2. CDR3 nucleotides: TGTGCCAGCAGCACAGGGGCCAATCAGCCCCAGCATTTT. Translated: CASSTGANQPQHF.

This rearrangement joins TRBV5-6 to TRBJ2-5; TRBD2 agrees at 13 bases. Per germline, CDR1 SGHDT and CDR2 YYEEEE. V shed 2 bases and J 2 bases; nucleotides not matched to a gene: 0. The CDR3 loop spans 15 amino acids. CDR3: CASSLLAGGQETQYF. CDR3 DNA sequence: TGTGCCAGCAGCTTACTAGCGGGAGGGCAAGAGACCCAGTACTTC.

This clone is medium-sized (0.01 to 0.1%) within its sample. V and J are TRBV5-1 and TRBJ2-7, with 13 bases aligning to TRBD2. CDR1 and CDR2 from the germline V gene are SGHRS and YFSETQ. V lost 4 bases to trimming and J lost 4 bases; unmatched junction nucleotides: 14. The CDR3 consists of 18 residues. CDR3 coding DNA: TGCGCCAGCAGCCAAACATCCGGGACTAGCGGGACAGTTTACGAGCAGTACTTC. It translates to CASSQTSGTSGTVYEQYF.

The chain is built from TRBV6-5 and TRBJ1-1, with D possibly TRBD1 on 5 matching bases. Trimming left V 6 bases short and J 4 bases short, with 15 bases between. Per the germline V gene, CDR1 is MNHEY and CDR2 is SVGAGI. The length of the CDR3 is 14 residues. CDR3 amino acids: CASRDAGDSTEAFF. DNA for the CDR3: TGTGCCAGCAGGGATGCGGGGGATAGCACTGAAGCTTTCTTT.

The genes are TRBV21-1 and TRBJ2-3; the D call in the table, TRBD2, was not verified against the DNA. TRBV21-1 is recorded as a pseudogene. This CDR3 contains 18 residues. CDR3: CASTSGKKRALEADTQYF. As DNA, the CDR3 is TGTGCCAGCACTAGTGGAAAGAAGCGGGCCCTAGAGGCAGATACGCAGTATTTT.

V and J are TRBV5-1 and TRBJ1-2; maybe TRBD1 (5 bases). V was cut by 0 bases and J by 8 bases, with 11 bases left in between. CDR1 and CDR2 (germline): SGHRS, YFSETQ. The CDR3 is 13 amino acids. The CDR3 region has the DNA TGCGCCAGCAGCTTGGTGGGGCCTGGAGGCTACACCTTC. It translates to CASSLVGPGGYTF. Supplemented by reference TRBV5-1 and TRBJ1-2, the full variable domain reads KAGVTQTPRYLIKTRGQQVTLSCSPISGHRSVSWYQQTPGQGLQFLFEYFSETQRNKGNFPGRFSGRQFSNSRSEMNVSTLELGDSALYLCASSLVGPGGYTFGSGTRLTVV.

The rearrangement uses TRBV2 and TRBJ2-2; TRBD1 agrees at 9 bases. This CDR3 spans 17 amino acids. CDR1 and CDR2 (germline): SNHLY, FYNNEI. J gave up 4 bases and V 4 bases, and 10 bases lay outside the gene matches. The CDR3 coding sequence is TGTGCCAGCAGTGCTTTGGGACAGGGTTCTACCACCGGGGAGCTGTTTTTT. It encodes CASSALGQGSTTGELFF.

This clone was detected once. The chain couples TRBV7-2 to TRBJ1-2; the D gene is possibly TRBD1 (6 bases). Between the trimmed V and J ends, which lost 1 base and 7 bases, there was a span of 16 bases. Germline CDR1 reads SGHTA; CDR2 reads FQGNSA. The CDR3 is 15 amino acids. Written as DNA, the CDR3 is TGTGCCAGCAGCTTAGTAGGTACAGGGAATCGTGGCTACACCTTC. Its translation is CASSLVGTGNRGYTF.

The chain employs TRBV3-1 (or the pseudogene TRBV3-2) and TRBJ2-1; 7 bases agree with TRBD2. Trimming removed 4 bases from V and 8 bases from J; junction bases left unmatched: 5. The CDR3 length is 13 residues. The V gene's germline CDR1 is LGHDT and CDR2 YNNKEL (reference sequence). The CDR3, as DNA: TGTGCCAGCAGCCCCGGGGGGTTCGATGAGCAGTTCTTC. As protein: CASSPGGFDEQFF.

The chain combines TRBV11-2 with TRBJ2-2; D is undetermined. The V and J ends lost 6 bases and 1 base respectively, with 3 bases between them. Germline V gene sequence: CDR1 SGHAT, CDR2 FQNNGV. The CDR3 has 12 residues. This CDR3 reads CASSRNTGELFF. CDR3 DNA sequence: TGTGCCAGCAGTCGGAACACCGGGGAGCTGTTTTTT. The full variable domain, completed using reference TRBV11-2 and TRBJ2-2, is EAGVAQSPRYKIIEKRQSVAFWCNPISGHATLYWYQQILGQGPKLLIQFQNNGVVDDSQLPKDRFSAERLKGVDSTLKIQPAKLEDSAVYLCASSRNTGELFFGEGSRLTVL.

J is TRBJ2-5 and V is TRBV30, with TRBD1 matching over 9 bases. Germline V gives CDR1 GTSNPN, CDR2 SVGIG (reference sequence). Trimming at V came to 3 bases and at J to 5 bases, leaving 7 bases not matched to a gene. The CDR3 runs 14 residues. This chain's CDR3 is CAWSSRTGDETQYF. Here the CDR3 DNA reads TGTGCCTGGAGCTCACGGACAGGGGACGAGACCCAGTACTTC.

The rearrangement links TRBV7-6 to TRBJ1-1, with D perhaps TRBD1 (5 bases). This CDR3 contains 13 residues. Germline CDR1 reads SGHVS; CDR2 reads FNYEAQ. Trimming pared 6 bases from V and 3 bases from J, leaving 11 bases between. CDR3 in DNA: TGTGCCAGCAGTTCTACAGGCTACACTGAAGCTTTCTTT. It encodes CASSSTGYTEAFF.